This passage covers 32 T cell receptor beta chains from one sample sequenced in a study of blood T cell repertoires in COVID-19. Generated by immunoSEQ multiplex PCR, the TCRdb table keeps only in-frame clones and is missing some. This repertoire shows approximately 70,000 clones, around 80% found once; its top ten account for roughly a tenth. Sequencing was done on a sample of peripheral blood. Every receptor here comes from a woman in her fifties or sixties with acute or convalescent COVID-19.

This clone occurred a few times. This chain connects TRBV6-1 to TRBJ1-1, with 9 bases identical to TRBD1. The V and J ends lost 3 bases and 11 bases, in that order; junction bases with no gene match: 13. Germline CDR1 and CDR2: MNHNS and SASEGT. The CDR3 contains 15 residues. In DNA, the CDR3 is TGTGCCAGCAGTGAGAAACAGGGGGCGCTAACTGCTGCTTTCTTT. It specifies CASSEKQGALTAAFF.

The gene calls are TRBV6-5 and TRBJ2-3; perhaps TRBD2 as D (7 bases). This CDR3 region has 15 residues. V gave up 6 bases and J gave up 4 bases, with 17 bases separating them. The germline V gene has CDR1 MNHEY and CDR2 SVGAGI. CDR3 DNA: TGTGCCAGCAGCCCCTTAGCCGGGGGGCCAGATACGCAGTATTTT. Amino acids: CASSPLAGGPDTQYF.

The chain employs TRBV4-1 and TRBJ2-7, with TRBD2 matching 9 bases. CDR1 MGHRA and CDR2 YSYEKL come from the germline V gene. The CDR3 runs to 15 residues. After removal of 6 bases from V and 6 bases from J, the junction contained 12 bases not matched to a gene. The DNA of the CDR3 is TGCGCCAGCAGTCTAGTAGCGGGGGCTACCCTCGAGCAGTACTTC. Translation: CASSLVAGATLEQYF.

The chain is built from TRBV11-3 and TRBJ2-3; TRBD2 matches at 9 bases. This CDR3 has 17 amino acids. Germline V gene data show CDR1 as SGHNT and CDR2 as YENEEA. The J segment lost 5 bases and the V segment lost 0 bases, leaving 9 bases of the junction unmatched. In nucleotides, the CDR3 is TGTGCCAGCAGCTTAGAGGTTGCGGGGGGGCGTATAGATACGCAGTATTTT. Protein product: CASSLEVAGGRIDTQYF.

V gene TRBV6-6 combines with J gene TRBJ1-6; 8 bases agree with TRBD1. There are 16 residues in the CDR3. J gave up 9 bases and V 2 bases, and 9 bases lay outside the gene matches. Germline V lookup: CDR1 MNHNY, CDR2 SVGAGI (reference sequence). The CDR3 here is CASSYAAGGVSSPLHF. In nucleotides, the CDR3 is TGTGCCAGCAGTTACGCGGCAGGGGGCGTCAGTTCACCCCTCCACTTT.

This rearrangement joins TRBV27 to TRBJ1-2, with D maybe TRBD1 (6 bases). Germline CDR1 is MNHEY and CDR2 is SMNVEV (reference sequence). The CDR3 has 15 residues. V gave up 5 bases and J gave up 7 bases, with 20 bases separating them. The CDR3 region has the DNA TGTGCCAGCAGTCGAGACCGGGGGGCATGGAGTGGCTACACCTTC. As protein: CASSRDRGAWSGYTF.

The chain links TRBV3-1 (or the pseudogene TRBV3-2) to TRBJ2-2; TRBD2 might be the D (5 bases). This CDR3 contains 19 residues. CDR1 is LGHDT and CDR2 is YNNKEL in the germline V gene (reference sequence). V was trimmed by 6 bases and J by 0 bases, leaving 23 bases between them. The CDR3 bases are TGTGCCAGCAGTCCTACCGGGAACAGCTGGCGCGCGAACACCGGGGAGCTGTTTTTT. Protein: CASSPTGNSWRANTGELFF.

The chain links TRBV7-2 to TRBJ2-1, with D possibly matching TRBD2 (6 bases). V lost 4 bases and J 2 bases, leaving 12 bases between the germline ends. Germline V gives CDR1 SGHTA, CDR2 FQGNSA. The CDR3 loop spans 15 amino acids. In DNA, the CDR3 is TGTGCCAGCAGCTCCGATAGCGGAGCCTACAATGAGCAGTTCTTC. Amino acids: CASSSDSGAYNEQFF.

V usage is TRBV5-1 and J usage is TRBJ1-4, with 8 positions matching TRBD1. The trim removed 1 base at V and 8 bases at J, leaving 10 bases unmatched. The CDR3 has 16 residues. Germline-derived CDR1 and CDR2 are SGHRS and YFSETQ. The CDR3 DNA is TGCGCCAGCAGCTTGACGCCCGGGACAGGTCGCGAAAAACTGTTTTTT. Translating gives CASSLTPGTGREKLFF.

The rearrangement links TRBV25-1 to TRBJ1-1; 9 nucleotides match TRBD1. Germline trimming cut 10 bases from V and 4 bases from J; bases unmatched to any gene: 4. Germline V lookup: CDR1 MGHDK, CDR2 SYGVNS. The CDR3 length is 12 residues. CDR3 nucleotides: TGTGCCACCGGGACAGGGATCACTGAAGCTTTCTTT. It encodes CATGTGITEAFF.

The rearrangement joins TRBV7-3 to TRBJ2-3; weak D call: TRBD1 (5 bases). The CDR3 is 12 residues long. Trimming removed 8 bases at V and 6 bases at J, with 12 bases between. Germline assignment: CDR1 SGHTA and CDR2 FQGTGA. The CDR3 sequence is CASAQGLDTQYF. CDR3 sequence (DNA): TGTGCCAGCGCTCAGGGATTGGATACGCAGTATTTT.

This chain uses TRBV19 with TRBJ1-5; TRBD1 matches at 7 bases. From germline, CDR1 is LNHDA and CDR2 SQIVND (reference sequence). J was trimmed by 7 bases and V by 7 bases; bases with no gene match: 7. The CDR3 is 13 amino acids. CDR3 sequence reads: CASTRGPGQPQHF. CDR3 bases: TGTGCCAGTACGAGGGGGCCTGGACAGCCCCAGCATTTT.

The V gene is TRBV5-1, the J gene TRBJ2-3; TRBD2 matches at 9 bases. V shed 2 bases, J shed 1 base, and the junction held 5 bases outside the gene matches. CDR3 length: 16 amino acids. Per the germline V gene, CDR1 is SGHRS and CDR2 is YFSETQ. The CDR3 is CASSLGASGGTDTQYF. The CDR3 DNA sequence: TGCGCCAGCAGCTTAGGGGCTAGCGGGGGCACAGATACGCAGTATTTT.

V and J are TRBV4-3 and TRBJ2-1; 10 bases map to TRBD2. CDR3 size: 17 residues. The V segment lost 0 bases and the J segment 6 bases; nucleotides outside the gene matches: 8. Germline V gives CDR1 LGHNA, CDR2 YSLEER. CDR3 sequence (DNA): TGCGCCAGCAGCCAAGATGAGCGGGAGGGCCTGGGCAATGAGCAGTTCTTC. Translating it yields CASSQDEREGLGNEQFF.

The gene calls are TRBV20-1 and TRBJ2-5; D perhaps matches TRBD2 (5 bases). CDR1 and CDR2 (germline): DFQATT, SNEGSKA (reference sequence). V lost 3 bases and J lost 1, with 27 bases in between. This CDR3 is built from 19 residues. CDR3 bases: TGCAGTGCTAGTACAGAGAGGCTAGCCCCCCCAAGCGGCCAAGAGACCCAGTACTTC. It encodes CSASTERLAPPSGQETQYF.

This clone was detected only a few times. This chain's CDR3 is CASSYGFSSGNTIYF. CDR3 DNA: TGCGCCAGCAGCTATGGCTTTTCCTCTGGAAACACCATATATTTT. This rearrangement joins TRBV5-1 to TRBJ1-3; D call uncertain. The CDR3 has 15 residues. In germline, CDR1 is SGHRS, CDR2 YFSETQ. V was pared by 3 bases and J by 0 bases, with 10 bases between.

The rearrangement uses TRBV24-1 and TRBJ2-4; D might be TRBD1 (6 bases). The CDR3 is 16 amino acids. The V and J ends lost 6 bases and 2 bases respectively, with 16 bases between them. The germline gives CDR1 KGHDR, CDR2 SFDVKD. DNA of the CDR3: TGTGCCACCAGTAATTATGGGGGCTTAACCAAAAACATTCAGTACTTC. Translation gives CATSNYGGLTKNIQYF.

The genes are TRBV9 and TRBJ2-5, with 10 bases lining up with TRBD2. The CDR3 totals 19 residues. Germline V gives CDR1 SGDLS, CDR2 YYNGEE. Trimming cost V 3 bases and J 5 bases; bases outside gene matches: 19. CDR3 DNA sequence: TGTGCCAGCAGCGACCAGAAAGGGCTAGCGGGAGAGAGACGGGAGACCCAGTACTTC. This codes for CASSDQKGLAGERRETQYF. Full variable domain (rest looked up from reference TRBV9 and TRBJ2-5): DSGVTQTPKHLITATGQRVTLRCSPRSGDLSVYWYQQSLDQGLQFLIQYYNGEERAKGNILERFSAQQFPDLHSELNLSSLELGDSALYFCASSDQKGLAGERRETQYFGPGTRLLVL.

The rearrangement links TRBV2 to TRBJ2-1; tentative D call: TRBD2 (6 bases). V dropped 4 bases and J dropped 2 bases, with 15 bases sitting between them. The CDR3 covers 16 residues. In germline, CDR1 is SNHLY, CDR2 FYNNEI. CDR3 sequence: CASSGGLHPTYNEQFF. CDR3 bases: TGTGCCAGCAGTGGGGGACTCCATCCGACCTACAATGAGCAGTTCTTC.

CDR3 loop: CASSRYSGDRNNEQFF. The CDR3 region has the DNA TGTGCCAGCAGTCGGTATAGCGGGGACCGTAACAATGAGCAGTTCTTC. This chain uses TRBV6-6 with TRBJ2-1; 8 nucleotides line up with TRBD2. Losses at the gene ends were 5 bases for V and 5 bases for J; bases not matched to a gene: 11. Germline CDR1 is MNHNY and CDR2 is SVGAGI (reference sequence). The CDR3 has 16 residues.

This chain uses TRBV19 with TRBJ2-1; maybe TRBD2 (5 bases). The CDR3 consists of 16 residues. Germline V gene sequence: CDR1 LNHDA, CDR2 SQIVND (reference sequence). V dropped 3 bases and J dropped 5 bases, with 17 bases sitting between them. The CDR3 nucleotides are TGTGCCAGTAGTATTGCAGGACTCAAGGCGGACAATGAGCAGTTCTTC. Translated: CASSIAGLKADNEQFF.

The V gene is TRBV6-1, the J gene TRBJ1-2; D is uncertain. The CDR3 consists of 14 residues. The V end lost 2 bases, the J end lost 0 bases, and 7 bases lay between the germline ends. Germline V CDR1 and CDR2: MNHNS, SASEGT. CDR3 nucleotides: TGTGCCAGCAGTGAAAGACAACCTAACTATGGCTACACCTTC. Protein sequence: CASSERQPNYGYTF.

The chain is built from TRBV7-2 and TRBJ2-1; D is perhaps TRBD2 (6 bases). The CDR3 loop spans 17 amino acids. CDR1 is SGHTA and CDR2 is FQGNSA in the germline V gene. Trimming pared 1 base from V and 7 bases from J, leaving 20 bases between. CDR3: CASSLEWFPGDGNEQFF. For the CDR3, the DNA is TGTGCCAGCAGCTTAGAATGGTTCCCGGGAGATGGGAATGAGCAGTTCTTC.

The chain uses TRBV5-1 and TRBJ1-5, with no clear D. This CDR3 is built from 13 residues. V lost 4 bases to trimming and J lost 3 bases, with 8 bases between them. The germline V gene has CDR1 SGHRS and CDR2 YFSETQ. In nucleotides, the CDR3 is TGCGCCAGCAGCATGGATTACAATCAGCCCCAGCATTTT. This gives the protein CASSMDYNQPQHF.

This clone showed up just once. V usage is TRBV6-5 and J usage is TRBJ1-2; possibly TRBD1 for D (6 bases). The CDR3 covers 15 residues. V was pared by 6 bases and J by 5 bases, with 19 bases between. The germline V gene has CDR1 MNHEY and CDR2 SVGAGI. This chain's CDR3 is CASSPKRTGLYGYTF. CDR3 sequence (DNA): TGTGCCAGCAGCCCCAAGCGAACAGGGTTATATGGCTACACCTTC.

This clone has a count of ten or more. The chain uses TRBV4-1 and TRBJ2-7; 10 bases match TRBD2. V dropped 1 base and J dropped 3; count of bases not matched to a gene: 3. The CDR3 consists of 15 residues. Germline CDR1 and CDR2: MGHRA and YSYEKL. Here the CDR3 reads CASSQGLAGDYEQYF. In nucleotides, the CDR3 is TGCGCCAGCAGCCAAGGGCTAGCGGGGGACTACGAGCAGTACTTC.

This rearrangement joins TRBV28 to TRBJ2-1; 9 bases fit TRBD2. CDR1 and CDR2 from the germline V gene are MDHEN and SYDVKM. V lost 2 bases to trimming and J lost 7 bases; unmatched junction nucleotides: 6. This CDR3 is 15 amino acids long. The CDR3 sequence: CASSLSAGGRNEQFF. DNA of the CDR3: TGTGCCAGCAGTTTAAGCGCGGGGGGGCGGAATGAGCAGTTCTTC.

V gene TRBV28 combines with J gene TRBJ1-4; 8 bases fit TRBD1. Germline assignment: CDR1 MDHEN and CDR2 SYDVKM. J lost 7 bases, V lost 3 bases, and 7 bases had no gene match. CDR3 length equals 15 residues. CDR3 sequence (DNA): TGTGCCAGCAGTTTCCCACAGGGGGGTAGTGAAAAACTGTTTTTT. Its protein is CASSFPQGGSEKLFF.

The CDR3 DNA sequence: TGTGCCATCCAGACAGGGAACACTAATGAAAAACTGTTTTTT. Residues: CAIQTGNTNEKLFF. The chain couples TRBV6-5 to TRBJ1-4; 7 nucleotides match TRBD1. CDR1 and CDR2 from the germline V gene are MNHEY and SVGAGI. With 10 bases clipped from V and 2 bases from J, the junction kept 7 bases outside the gene matches. This CDR3 has 14 residues.

The chain has TRBV25-1 and TRBJ2-1; 8 bases fit TRBD2. The CDR3 contains 14 residues. The germline V gene has CDR1 MGHDK and CDR2 SYGVNS. V lost 4 bases to trimming and J lost 6 bases; unmatched junction nucleotides: 5. The CDR3 protein is CASSGGTRANEQFF. The DNA for the CDR3 is TGTGCCAGCAGTGGAGGGACTAGGGCCAATGAGCAGTTCTTC.

The chain couples TRBV20-1 to TRBJ1-5; no reliable D call. The CDR3 contains 16 residues. Germline V lookup: CDR1 DFQATT, CDR2 SNEGSKA (reference sequence). The V end was cut by 3 bases, the J end by 0 bases, with 15 bases between. The CDR3 DNA is TGCAGTGCTAGTCCAAACGGAGTGTATAGCAATCAGCCCCAGCATTTT. As protein: CSASPNGVYSNQPQHF.

There are a few counts of this clone. The V and J genes are TRBV9 and TRBJ1-5; no clear D gene. The germline CDR1 and CDR2 sequences are SGDLS and YYNGEE. V was shortened by 4 bases and J by 7 bases, with 18 bases between the two germline ends. The CDR3 spans 15 residues. The CDR3 nucleotides read TGTGCCAGCAGCCTGGAGGGTCTTGCTAGCCAGCCCCAGCATTTT. It translates to CASSLEGLASQPQHF.